This is a list of T cell receptor beta chains from one sample in a study of CD8+CD57+ T cells in acquired aplastic anemia. One entry per CDR3 protein results from TCRdb running MiXCR on the reads. In the table there are about 200,000 distinct CDR3 sequences, roughly 53% of which are singletons. The sequenced sample consisted of sorted CD4+, CD8+, or CD8+CD57+ T cells (not recorded which) from PBMCs. All receptors come from a human donor with aplastic anemia. CDR3s include the opening cysteine and the closing phenylalanine or tryptophan. Fields, in order: J gene, V gene, CDR3 protein.

J gene: TRBJ2-7; V gene: TRBV11-2; CDR3 protein: CASSPDRGRRYEQYF
J gene: TRBJ2-7; V gene: TRBV7-2; CDR3 protein: CASSLLGSLASGGVYEQYF
J gene: TRBJ2-5; V gene: TRBV2; CDR3 protein: CASRAAGQETQYF
J gene: TRBJ2-3; V gene: TRBV7-8; CDR3 protein: CASSLGTSGGGNTQYF
J gene: TRBJ2-7; V gene: TRBV7-9; CDR3 protein: CASSPTDSYEQYF
J gene: TRBJ1-5; V gene: TRBV12-3/TRBV12-4; CDR3 protein: CASTPTGGQPQHF
J gene: TRBJ2-5; V gene: TRBV5-1; CDR3 protein: CASSLHETQYF
J gene: TRBJ1-3; V gene: TRBV12-3/TRBV12-4; CDR3 protein: CASSVDRASGNTIYF
J gene: TRBJ1-5; V gene: TRBV7-2; CDR3 protein: CASSVVEVRGNQPQHF
J gene: TRBJ1-1; V gene: TRBV12-3/TRBV12-4; CDR3 protein: CASSWDRGHSGGNLNTEAFF
J gene: TRBJ2-3; V gene: TRBV5-1; CDR3 protein: CASSLSTGRARDTQYF
J gene: TRBJ1-4; V gene: TRBV7-9; CDR3 protein: CASSLAGTGNEKLFF